This T cell receptor beta chain was identified during a study of blood T cell repertoires in COVID-19. The authors' processing: The assay estimated nucleated cells by amplifying reference gene primers. Profiled with immunoSEQ multiplex PCR; TCRdb holds only in-frame clones, not every one. That table is the source of V, J and clone size, and D and trimming were worked out from the DNA. The sample records 200,000 to 250,000 clones, about 85% being singletons. Germline V gene data show CDR1 as PRHDT and CDR2 as FYEKMQ (reference sequence). The junction had 7 bases not matched to a gene; V was cut back by 7 bases and J by 7 bases. The CDR3 is 13 residues long.

The rearrangement links TRBV13 to TRBJ2-7; TRBD1 aligns across 10 bases. The TCR was taken from a woman in her thirties who had recovered from COVID-19. The sample was PBMCs or T cells enriched from blood (not recorded which). The CDR3 here is CASTGTGEREQYF. In DNA form, the CDR3 reads TGTGCCAGCACCGGGACAGGGGAAAGGGAGCAGTACTTC.